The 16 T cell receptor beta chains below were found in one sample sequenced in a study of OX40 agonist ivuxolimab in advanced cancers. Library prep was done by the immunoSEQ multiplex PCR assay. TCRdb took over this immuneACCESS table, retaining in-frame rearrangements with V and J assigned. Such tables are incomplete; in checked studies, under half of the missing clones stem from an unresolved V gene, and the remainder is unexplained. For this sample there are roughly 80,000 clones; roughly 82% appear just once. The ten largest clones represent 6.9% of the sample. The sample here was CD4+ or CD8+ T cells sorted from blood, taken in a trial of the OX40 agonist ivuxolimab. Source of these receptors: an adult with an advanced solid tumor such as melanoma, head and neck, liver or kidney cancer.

The CDR3 sequence is CASSQGGGSGRFSYNEQFF. The CDR3 region has the DNA TGTGCCAGCAGCCAAGGGGGCGGTAGCGGGAGGTTCTCCTACAATGAGCAGTTCTTC. The chain links TRBV14 to TRBJ2-1, with 10 bases fitting TRBD2. The CDR3 runs to 19 residues. The germline CDR1 and CDR2 sequences are SGHDN and FVKESK. V lost 1 base, J lost 0 bases, and 9 bases stayed unmatched.

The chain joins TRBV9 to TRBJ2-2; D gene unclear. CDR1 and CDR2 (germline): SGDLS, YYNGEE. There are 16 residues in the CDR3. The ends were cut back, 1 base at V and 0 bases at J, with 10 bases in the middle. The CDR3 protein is CASSVHGPTNTGELFF. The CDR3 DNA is TGTGCCAGCAGCGTACATGGACCTACGAACACCGGGGAGCTGTTTTTT. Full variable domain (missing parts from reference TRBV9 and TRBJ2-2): DSGVTQTPKHLITATGQRVTLRCSPRSGDLSVYWYQQSLDQGLQFLIQYYNGEERAKGNILERFSAQQFPDLHSELNLSSLELGDSALYFCASSVHGPTNTGELFFGEGSRLTVL.

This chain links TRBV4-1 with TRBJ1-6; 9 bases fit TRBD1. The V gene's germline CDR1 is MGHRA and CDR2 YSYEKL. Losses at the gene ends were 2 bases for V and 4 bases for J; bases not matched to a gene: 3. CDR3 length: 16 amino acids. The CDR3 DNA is TGCGCCAGCAGCCAAATACAGGGGGCATATAATTCACCCCTCCACTTT. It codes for CASSQIQGAYNSPLHF.

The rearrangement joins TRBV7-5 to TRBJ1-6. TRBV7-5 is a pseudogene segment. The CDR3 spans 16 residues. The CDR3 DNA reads TGTGCCAGAATCACCCGATTGAGCTCCTATAATTCACCCCTCCACTTT. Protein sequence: CARITRLSSYNSPLHF.

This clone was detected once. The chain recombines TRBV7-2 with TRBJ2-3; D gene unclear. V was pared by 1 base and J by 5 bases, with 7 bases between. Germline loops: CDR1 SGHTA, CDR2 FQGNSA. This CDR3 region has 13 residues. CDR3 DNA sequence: TGTGCCAGCAGCTTAGTGGAACGAGATACGCAGTATTTT. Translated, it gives CASSLVERDTQYF.

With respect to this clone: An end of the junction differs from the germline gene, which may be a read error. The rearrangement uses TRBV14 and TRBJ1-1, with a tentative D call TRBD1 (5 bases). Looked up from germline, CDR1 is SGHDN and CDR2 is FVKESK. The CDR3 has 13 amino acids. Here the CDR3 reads CASRLFKRGPKHF. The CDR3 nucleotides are TGTGCCAGCAGACTTTTTAAACGGGGCCCCAAGCACTTT. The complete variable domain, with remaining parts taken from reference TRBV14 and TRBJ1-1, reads EAGVTQFPSHSVIEKGQTVTLRCDPISGHDNLYWYRRVMGKEIKFLLHFVKESKQDESGMPNNRFLAERTGGTYSTLKVQPAELEDSGVYFCASRLFKRGPKHFGQGTRLTVV.

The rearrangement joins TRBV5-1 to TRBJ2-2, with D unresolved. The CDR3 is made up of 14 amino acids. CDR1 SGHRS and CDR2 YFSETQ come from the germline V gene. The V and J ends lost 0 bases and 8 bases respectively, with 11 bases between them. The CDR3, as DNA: TGCGCCAGCAGCTTGGATCTCGTCTCAGGGGAGCTGTTTTTT. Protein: CASSLDLVSGELFF.

The CDR3 is CASSPEQGARSEKLFF. DNA for the CDR3: TGTGCCAGCAGTCCCGAACAGGGGGCGCGGAGCGAAAAACTGTTTTTT. The J gene is TRBJ1-4, the V gene TRBV9; TRBD1 matches 9 bases. The CDR3 length is 16 residues. Germline CDR1 and CDR2: SGDLS and YYNGEE. V trimming: 5 bases; J trimming: 8 bases; junction bases outside the gene matches: 13.

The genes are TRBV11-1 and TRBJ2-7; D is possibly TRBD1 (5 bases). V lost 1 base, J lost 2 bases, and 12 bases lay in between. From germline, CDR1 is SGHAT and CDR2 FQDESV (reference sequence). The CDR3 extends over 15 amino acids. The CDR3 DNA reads TGTGCCAGCAGCTTAGATGCAGGGCCGGCCTACGAGCAGTACTTC. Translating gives CASSLDAGPAYEQYF.

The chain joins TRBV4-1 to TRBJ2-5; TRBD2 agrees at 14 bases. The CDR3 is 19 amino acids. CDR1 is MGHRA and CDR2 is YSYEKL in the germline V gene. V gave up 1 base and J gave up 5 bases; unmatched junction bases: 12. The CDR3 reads CASSQVGLAGARPSETQYF. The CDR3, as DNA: TGCGCCAGCAGCCAAGTGGGACTAGCGGGGGCGCGACCGTCGGAGACCCAGTACTTC.

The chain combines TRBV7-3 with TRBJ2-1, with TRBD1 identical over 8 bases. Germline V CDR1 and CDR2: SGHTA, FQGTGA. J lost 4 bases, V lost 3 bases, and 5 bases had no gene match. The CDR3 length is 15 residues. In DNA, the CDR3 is TGTGCCAGCAGCTTCGGGAACAGGGGGTACAATGAGCAGTTCTTC. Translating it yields CASSFGNRGYNEQFF.

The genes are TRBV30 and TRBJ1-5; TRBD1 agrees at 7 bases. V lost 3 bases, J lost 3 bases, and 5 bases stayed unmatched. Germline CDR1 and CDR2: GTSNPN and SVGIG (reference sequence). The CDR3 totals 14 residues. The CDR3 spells CAWSSTGNNQPQHF. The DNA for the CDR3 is TGTGCCTGGAGCTCGACAGGGAACAATCAGCCCCAGCATTTT.

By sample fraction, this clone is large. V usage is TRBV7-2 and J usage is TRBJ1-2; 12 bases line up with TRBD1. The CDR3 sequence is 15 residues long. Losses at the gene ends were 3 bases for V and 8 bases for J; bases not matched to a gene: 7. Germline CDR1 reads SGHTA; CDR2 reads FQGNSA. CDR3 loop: CASSLRGQGAEGYTF. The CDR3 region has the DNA TGTGCCAGCAGCTTGAGGGGACAGGGGGCGGAAGGCTACACCTTC.

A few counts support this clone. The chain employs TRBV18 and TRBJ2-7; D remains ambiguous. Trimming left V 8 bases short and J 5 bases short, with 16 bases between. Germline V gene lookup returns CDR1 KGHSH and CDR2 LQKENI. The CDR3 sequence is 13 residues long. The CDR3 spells CASPKDGVHEQYF. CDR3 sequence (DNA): TGTGCCAGCCCCAAGGACGGTGTCCACGAGCAGTACTTC. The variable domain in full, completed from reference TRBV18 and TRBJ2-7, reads NAGVMQNPRHLVRRRGQEARLRCSPMKGHSHVYWYRQLPEEGLKFMVYLQKENIIDESGMPKERFSAEFPKEGPSILRIQQVVRGDSAAYFCASPKDGVHEQYFGPGTRLTVT.

CDR3 in amino acids: CASSLREHPQETQYF. The DNA for the CDR3 is TGTGCCAGCAGCCTCAGGGAGCATCCCCAAGAGACCCAGTACTTC. V usage is TRBV11-2 and J usage is TRBJ2-5; D may be TRBD1 or TRBD2 (5 bases each). Germline V gene lookup returns CDR1 SGHAT and CDR2 FQNNGV. Trimming stripped 5 bases from V and 1 base from J, with 14 bases between. The CDR3 extends over 15 amino acids.

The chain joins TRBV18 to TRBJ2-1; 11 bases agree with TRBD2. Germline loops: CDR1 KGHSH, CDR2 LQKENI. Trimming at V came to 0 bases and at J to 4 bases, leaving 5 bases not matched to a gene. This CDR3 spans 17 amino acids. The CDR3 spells CASSPPPTSGAYNEQFF. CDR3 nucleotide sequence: TGTGCCAGCTCACCACCTCCGACTAGCGGGGCTTACAATGAGCAGTTCTTC. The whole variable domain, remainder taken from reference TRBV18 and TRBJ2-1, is NAGVMQNPRHLVRRRGQEARLRCSPMKGHSHVYWYRQLPEEGLKFMVYLQKENIIDESGMPKERFSAEFPKEGPSILRIQQVVRGDSAAYFCASSPPPTSGAYNEQFFGPGTRLTVL.